The 32 T cell receptor beta chains in this list originate from one sample, sequenced in a study of cytomegalovirus exposure and HLA in healthy donors. Amplification used 60 Vbeta primers and 13 Jbeta primers. Profiling relied on immunoSEQ multiplex PCR, and the TCRdb table lists in-frame clones only, not all of them. The table has 95,000 or so clones, 81% seen once; the top ten hold around 4.2%. Sequencing used PBMCs. These receptors were obtained from a woman in her 70s in good health and CMV-seropositive.

This chain uses TRBV7-8 with TRBJ1-5, with TRBD1 matching over 9 bases. The CDR3 runs to 14 residues. Germline assignment: CDR1 SGHVS and CDR2 FQNEAQ. V was pared by 9 bases and J by 3 bases, with 6 bases of the junction left unmatched. CDR3 sequence reads: CASIRTGDNQPQHF. The CDR3 DNA is TGTGCCAGTATAAGGACAGGGGACAATCAGCCCCAGCATTTT.

As for this clone: Without the conserved terminal phenylalanine or tryptophan, this CDR3 likely stems from a read error. The limits of the CDR3 on the DNA are not certain, so only TCRdb's listed CDR3 is given. The chain is built from TRBV28 and TRBJ2-3; the table gives TRBD2 as D, unverified against the DNA. The CDR3 region is 11 residues in length, termini included. The germline V gene has CDR1 MDHEN and CDR2 SYDVKM. CDR3 loop: CASERFQWREI.

This chain links TRBV18 with TRBJ1-6, with unresolved D. Trimming cost V 0 bases and J 7 bases, with 13 bases left between them. The CDR3 spans 16 residues. Per the germline V gene, CDR1 is KGHSH and CDR2 is LQKENI. Here the CDR3 reads CASSPPRVKGNSPLHF. CDR3 DNA: TGTGCCAGCTCACCACCGAGGGTTAAAGGAAATTCACCCCTCCACTTT.

This chain links TRBV5-6 with TRBJ2-7, with a possible D match to TRBD1 (6 bases). Germline V gene sequence: CDR1 SGHDT, CDR2 YYEEEE. V lost 4 bases to trimming and J lost 3 bases, with 11 bases between them. The CDR3 contains 13 residues. The CDR3 spells CASSLPGVYEQYF. CDR3 DNA: TGTGCCAGCAGCCTCCCAGGGGTCTACGAGCAGTACTTC.

The CDR3 DNA follows: TGTGCCAGCAGCTCAAACAGGGGAAACTATGGCTACACCTTC. It yields the protein CASSSNRGNYGYTF. The rearrangement links TRBV7-6 to TRBJ1-2; 7 nucleotides match TRBD1. CDR1 SGHVS and CDR2 FNYEAQ come from the germline V gene. This CDR3 is 14 amino acids long. The trim removed 4 bases at V and 2 bases at J, leaving 4 bases unmatched.

The rearrangement joins TRBV15 to TRBJ2-1; D might be TRBD1 (5 bases). This CDR3 comprises 13 residues. Looked up from germline, CDR1 is LNHNV and CDR2 is YYDKDF (reference sequence). Trimming cost V 2 bases and J 6 bases, with 8 bases left between them. CDR3 amino acids: CATSRSRVNEQFF. In nucleotides, the CDR3 is TGTGCCACCAGCAGAAGCAGGGTCAATGAGCAGTTCTTC.

The chain combines TRBV7-6 with TRBJ2-4; 7 bases are a match to TRBD1. There are 17 residues in the CDR3. V lost 4 bases and J lost 0; bases outside the gene matches: 9. From germline, CDR1 is SGHVS and CDR2 FNYEAQ. CDR3 DNA: TGTGCCAGCAGCTCCATACGACAGGGCCTAGCCAAAAACATTCAGTACTTC. The encoded protein is CASSSIRQGLAKNIQYF.

The rearrangement links TRBV12-1 to TRBJ2-7; TRBD1, the table's D call, was not compared with the DNA. TRBV12-1 is deemed a pseudogene. This CDR3 contains 16 residues. The CDR3 region has the DNA TGTGCCAGCAGCTTTGCGAGAGGACAGGGCTCCTACGAGCAGTACTTC. Its translation is CASSFARGQGSYEQYF.

The CDR3 region is CACSVSYEQYF. The CDR3 nucleotides are TGTGCCTGTAGCGTCTCCTACGAGCAGTACTTC. V is TRBV30 and J is TRBJ2-7; tentative D call: TRBD2 (5 bases). V dropped 6 bases and J dropped 0 bases, with 6 bases sitting between them. Germline V lookup: CDR1 GTSNPN, CDR2 SVGIG (reference sequence). This CDR3 spans 11 amino acids.

The chain joins TRBV27 to TRBJ2-5, with D possibly TRBD1 on 7 matching bases. The CDR3 is made up of 16 amino acids. CDR1 is MNHEY, CDR2 SMNVEV, per germline (reference sequence). V was shortened by 3 bases and J by 0 bases, with 14 bases between the two germline ends. The CDR3 loop is CASSLAGQTYQETQYF. CDR3 in DNA: TGTGCCAGCAGTTTGGCGGGACAGACGTACCAAGAGACCCAGTACTTC.

The chain couples TRBV2 to TRBJ2-3; TRBD1 matches at 8 bases. The CDR3 length is 14 residues. CDR1 is SNHLY and CDR2 is FYNNEI in the germline V gene. The V and J ends lost 6 bases and 3 bases, in that order; junction bases with no gene match: 5. The chain's CDR3 is CASSPGQGTDTQYF. The CDR3 nucleotides read TGTGCCAGCAGCCCAGGACAGGGAACAGATACGCAGTATTTT.

This clone showed up just once. The chain is built from TRBV7-2 and TRBJ1-5; D perhaps matches TRBD1 (6 bases). Trimming took off 5 bases at V and 0 bases at J, with 8 bases between the two ends. The CDR3 runs 14 residues. The germline V gene has CDR1 SGHTA and CDR2 FQGNSA. CDR3 sequence: CASSATGSNQPQHF. As DNA, the CDR3 is TGTGCCAGCAGCGCGACAGGTAGCAATCAGCCCCAGCATTTT.

The chain joins TRBV18 to TRBJ1-2; 8 nucleotides line up with TRBD1. Looked up from germline, CDR1 is KGHSH and CDR2 is LQKENI. The CDR3 consists of 15 residues. With V trimmed by 5 bases and J by 8 bases, 13 bases remained unmatched. This chain's CDR3 is CASSASGGPSGGYTF. In DNA form, the CDR3 reads TGTGCCAGCTCAGCCTCAGGGGGCCCGTCGGGCGGCTACACCTTC.

The chain uses TRBV30 and TRBJ2-7; 9 nucleotides match TRBD2. Trimming took 3 bases from V and 7 from J; bases not matched to a gene: 10. From germline, CDR1 is GTSNPN and CDR2 SVGIG (reference sequence). The CDR3 is 14 residues long. CDR3 nucleotides: TGTGCCTGGAGAGTTGGCGGGAGGGCCCGGGAGCAGTACTTC. Translated: CAWRVGGRAREQYF.

The chain has TRBV5-1 and TRBJ2-3; D possibly corresponds to TRBD2 (6 bases). The germline V and J ends were trimmed by 0 bases and 5 bases, with 13 bases remaining between them. From germline, CDR1 is SGHRS and CDR2 YFSETQ. There are 15 residues in the CDR3. The CDR3 here is CASSLDGAGRDTQYF. In DNA, the CDR3 is TGCGCCAGCAGCTTGGATGGGGCGGGAAGAGATACGCAGTATTTT.

This sequence joins TRBV7-2 and TRBJ2-3; the match to TRBD2 covers 9 bases. Looked up from germline, CDR1 is SGHTA and CDR2 is FQGNSA. V trimming: 6 bases; J trimming: 4 bases; junction bases outside the gene matches: 8. The CDR3 totals 15 residues. The CDR3 here is CASRNSGRAADTQYF. The CDR3 nucleotides read TGTGCCAGCAGGAATAGCGGGAGAGCGGCAGATACGCAGTATTTT.

This chain connects TRBV19 to TRBJ2-2, with 8 bases matching TRBD1. The CDR3 spans 15 residues. V gave up 8 bases and J gave up 4 bases; unmatched junction bases: 9. Germline-derived CDR1 and CDR2 are LNHDA and SQIVND (reference sequence). The CDR3 nucleotides read TGTGCCAGTCAGCTCATTACAGGGGGCACCGGGGAGCTGTTTTTT. It is translated as CASQLITGGTGELFF.

The chain links TRBV5-1 to TRBJ2-3; TRBD2 agrees at 11 bases. V dropped 3 bases and J dropped 2; count of bases not matched to a gene: 8. The germline CDR1 and CDR2 sequences are SGHRS and YFSETQ. The CDR3 is made up of 17 amino acids. CDR3 nucleotides: TGCGCCAGCAGCTCGACCCGGACTAGCGGGTTCACAGATACGCAGTATTTT. This encodes CASSSTRTSGFTDTQYF.

This clone was recorded a few times. J is TRBJ1-1 and V is TRBV30; possible D gene TRBD1, 5 bases. Trimming removed 4 bases at V and 8 bases at J, with 11 bases between. Germline loops: CDR1 GTSNPN, CDR2 SVGIG (reference sequence). CDR3 length: 11 residues. This CDR3 is CAWMGQQEAFF. CDR3 nucleotide sequence: TGTGCCTGGATGGGGCAGCAAGAAGCTTTCTTT. The full variable domain, its missing parts supplied by reference TRBV30 and TRBJ1-1, is SQTIHQWPATLVQPVGSPLSLECTVEGTSNPNLYWYRQAAGRGLQLLFYSVGIGQISSEVPQNLSASRPQDRQFILSSKKLLLSDSGFYLCAWMGQQEAFFGQGTRLTVV.

The J gene is TRBJ1-3, the V gene TRBV19, with D perhaps matching TRBD1 (5 bases). The CDR3 consists of 14 residues. Germline lookup yields CDR1 LNHDA and CDR2 SQIVND (reference sequence). V was pared by 4 bases and J by 2 bases, with 9 bases between. CDR3 DNA sequence: TGTGCCAGTAGTAAAGAGACAGCTGGAAACACCATATATTTT. Translating gives CASSKETAGNTIYF. The entire variable domain, with the rest obtained from reference TRBV19 and TRBJ1-3, is as follows: DGGITQSPKYLFRKEGQNVTLSCEQNLNHDAMYWYRQDPGQGLRLIYYSQIVNDFQKGDIAEGYSVSREKKESFPLTVTSAQKNPTAFYLCASSKETAGNTIYFGEGSWLTVV.

The genes are TRBV27 and TRBJ2-7; possible D gene TRBD1, 6 bases. From germline, CDR1 is MNHEY and CDR2 SMNVEV (reference sequence). The CDR3 is 14 amino acids. Between the trimmed V and J ends, which lost 3 bases and 3 bases, there was a span of 12 bases. The CDR3 DNA follows: TGTGCCAGCAGTTTCAGGGGTGTGGGCTACGAGCAGTACTTC. As protein: CASSFRGVGYEQYF.

This chain joins TRBV5-1 and TRBJ2-7, with unresolved D. The germline gives CDR1 SGHRS, CDR2 YFSETQ. The CDR3 has 13 residues. With 1 base removed from V and 12 bases from J, the gap between germline ends came to 17 bases. The CDR3 sequence: CASSLSFLSLWYF. For the CDR3, the DNA is TGCGCCAGCAGCTTGTCCTTCTTATCCCTCTGGTACTTC.

This sequence joins TRBV19 and TRBJ1-2, with D perhaps TRBD1 (5 bases). V was shortened by 10 bases and J by 1 base, with 19 bases between the two germline ends. Looked up from germline, CDR1 is LNHDA and CDR2 is SQIVND (reference sequence). This CDR3 has 15 residues. Written as DNA, the CDR3 is TGTGCCACCCAACCCGCGGGGGACCATAACTATGGCTACACCTTC. It yields the protein CATQPAGDHNYGYTF.

The chain joins TRBV21-1 to TRBJ2-4; the D call in the table, TRBD2, was not verified against the DNA. TRBV21-1 is a pseudogene segment. The CDR3 is 16 amino acids. Written as DNA, the CDR3 is TGTGCCAGCAGCAAAGAAAGGAGACTAGCCAAAAACATTCAGTACTTC. It yields the protein CASSKERRLAKNIQYF.

V and J are TRBV15 and TRBJ2-2, with unresolved D. Germline CDR1 LNHNV, CDR2 YYDKDF (reference sequence). The CDR3 has 16 amino acids. The V end lost 0 bases, the J end lost 6 bases, and 14 bases lay between the germline ends. For the CDR3, the DNA is TGTGCCACCAGCAGAGATTCCTCCCCGGTACCCGGGGAGCTGTTTTTT. As protein: CATSRDSSPVPGELFF.

With regard to this clone: Relative to the germline gene, one junction end is altered; a read error may explain this. The same CDR3 also results from other DNA sequences found in this sample. The V call is TRBV6-1, the J call TRBJ1-2; D remains unclear. CDR1 is MNHNS, CDR2 SASEGT, per germline. CDR3 length equals 16 residues. DNA of the CDR3: TGTGCCAGTAGTGAACCTTTTACAGCGGTTAACTATGGCTACACCTTC. Its translation is CASSEPFTAVNYGYTF.

This clone was detected only a few times. The rearrangement links TRBV6-4 to TRBJ1-5; no firm D call. With 4 bases removed from V and 1 base from J, the gap between germline ends came to 5 bases. The CDR3 is 13 amino acids. Germline V gene lookup returns CDR1 MRHNA and CDR2 SNTAGT. In DNA, the CDR3 is TGTGCCAGCAGTGGAGGGAGCAATCAGCCCCAGCATTTT. It is translated as CASSGGSNQPQHF.

The gene calls are TRBV15 and TRBJ2-7; 9 nucleotides line up with TRBD2. CDR3 length: 15 amino acids. J gave up 2 bases and V 3 bases, and 5 bases lay outside the gene matches. CDR1 LNHNV and CDR2 YYDKDF come from the germline V gene (reference sequence). This chain's CDR3 is CATSRPRLAAYEQYF. As DNA, the CDR3 is TGTGCCACCAGCAGGCCCAGACTAGCGGCCTACGAGCAGTACTTC.

The chain carries TRBV30 and TRBJ2-1; possibly TRBD2 for D (6 bases). CDR1 is GTSNPN and CDR2 is SVGIG in the germline V gene (reference sequence). The length of the CDR3 is 11 residues. V shed 2 bases and J shed 10 bases, with 9 bases lying between them. The chain's CDR3 is CAWSRSGEQFF. The CDR3 DNA follows: TGTGCCTGGAGTAGAAGCGGGGAGCAGTTCTTC.

This chain links TRBV10-3 with TRBJ2-1; 13 bases agree with TRBD2. Germline loops: CDR1 ENHRY, CDR2 SYGVKD. V gave up 0 bases and J gave up 12 bases; unmatched junction bases: 5. The CDR3 is made up of 15 amino acids. This CDR3 reads CAISESGTSGTPQFF. CDR3 nucleotide sequence: TGTGCCATCAGTGAGTCCGGGACTAGCGGGACTCCGCAGTTCTTC.

The gene calls are TRBV27 and TRBJ1-4, with D perhaps matching TRBD1 (5 bases). This CDR3 has 13 amino acids. Per germline, CDR1 MNHEY and CDR2 SMNVEV (reference sequence). V gave up 6 bases and J gave up 8 bases, with 13 bases separating them. The CDR3 sequence: CASRMTAGEKLFF. The CDR3, as DNA: TGTGCCAGCAGAATGACAGCAGGAGAAAAACTGTTTTTT.

This clone has a count of ten or more. The V call is TRBV5-1, the J call TRBJ2-1, with TRBD1 matching 8 bases. This CDR3 has 15 amino acids. Germline CDR1 reads SGHRS; CDR2 reads YFSETQ. V shed 3 bases, J shed 6 bases, and the junction held 8 bases outside the gene matches. CDR3: CASSSGTGWSNEQFF. CDR3 in DNA: TGCGCCAGCAGCTCCGGGACAGGTTGGTCCAATGAGCAGTTCTTC.